This TCR beta chain was found in a study of T cells in Graves' hyperthyroidism and ophthalmopathy (dated by TCRdb to between 2019 and 2020). About the full investigation: To identify distinguishing TCR V-J signatures, a discovery cohort of about a hundred patients was used, comprising under 45 with Graves' ophthalmopathy and around 57 with stable Graves' hyperthyroidism. The study also compared thyroid tissue and blood T-cell repertoires from five or six Graves' hyperthyroidism patients. Prospective prediction of ophthalmopathy was tested in an independent validation cohort consisting of about 19 hyperthyroidism patients and around 17 patients who later progressed to ophthalmopathy. Once sampling was done, hyperthyroidism patients were given methimazole at a starting dose of 30 mg daily, whereas ophthalmopathy patients were given high-dose intravenous methylprednisolone. The 95 to 100 discovery patients were randomly divided into training and test sets at a 7:3 ratio. According to the paper, TCR Vbeta CDR3 sequencing was carried out on 120 to 150 peripheral blood samples, which came from under 50 ophthalmopathy, 75 or so hyperthyroidism and some 17 progressor patients. The research as a whole found: A model built on a 13 V-J signature distinguished ophthalmopathy from stable hyperthyroidism, reaching 85% to 90% sensitivity and about 81% specificity in cross-validation and 80%/75% in testing. No statistical method was used to fix the sample size in advance, and group allocation was not hidden from the investigators. Most expanded thyroid clonotypes (frequency above 0.001) were also found in blood, which suggests that blood repertoires may mirror thyroid immune responses. In validation, progression to ophthalmopathy was predicted by the model with approximately 67% sensitivity and 72.22% specificity, a median of about 6.8 months before onset.

Any patient with an uncontrolled infection, another autoimmune disease, pregnancy or lactation was excluded. Diagnoses were based on clinical symptoms, serum thyroxine and TRAb, thyroid ultrasound and orbital computed tomography. Total RNA was extracted using Trizol reagent, and RNA quality was assessed on an Agilent 2100 Bioanalyzer. A note on this clonotype: It has no known antigen specificity. No qualities accompany the bases; no much larger clone lies one base away.

In the germline V gene, CDR1 corresponds to ENHRY and CDR2 to SYGVKD. Trimming at the junction amounts to 2 bases on V and 14 bases on J, and the germline ends lie 12 bases apart. The cysteine opens and the phenylalanine closes a CDR3 of 12 amino acids. Only the CDR3 portion is preserved as DNA: 36 bases, with reading frame beginning at the first base. The TCR beta CDR3 regions were amplified from RNA transcripts. For the first round of RT-PCR on the TCR CDR3, the HTBI primer set was used together with the Qiagen OneStep RT-PCR kit. Libraries were constructed in a second round of multiplex PCR, after which size selection and purification were carried out. Paired-end sequencing of the libraries was performed with 100 bp reads on an Illumina HiSeq2000. Turning to the authors' computational methods: SOAPnuke was used to process the raw data, throwing out any read that contained adapters or uncalled bases, had a mean Phred below 15, or lacked an exact constant-primer or identifier match. High-quality paired reads were merged using COPE v1.2.5, and each unique nucleotide sequence was defined as a clonotype. MiTCR v1.1 was used to align clonotypes to the IMGT TRBV, TRBD and TRBJ reference segments. The analysis included only V-J combinations with a frequency above 0.0001, which together covered around 99% of the repertoires. A TCS score was defined as the ratio between F50 (clonal expansion) and ExV (chaos), using BLOSUM62-based TCRdist between CDR3 peptides within each V-J. Welch's t-statistics and random forest reduced around 510 V-J features to some 14, which were used in a naive Bayes classifier (R e1071). The Morisita-Horn index was used to measure how similar the thyroid and blood repertoires were. In-frame beta chains were kept once TCRdb had trimmed the public reads at Q25 with fastp and called clones with MiXCR. Every entry covers one CDR3 protein and lists the most common genes and DNA from its rows. The V and J calls and clone size come from TCRdb's table, not from the authors' own analysis. Across this sample there are around 660,000 distinct CDR3 sequences, with 45% seen only once. About 7.7% of the sample goes to the ten largest clones.

This receptor was taken from an adult man with Graves' disease, either hyperthyroidism or ophthalmopathy (not recorded which). Sequenced input: peripheral blood or thyroid tissue (not recorded which). The V and J segments used are TRBV10-3 and TRBJ1-4, with an unclear D gene assignment. CDR3 protein: CAISEARRALFF. The nucleotide sequence reads TGTGCCATCAGTGAGGCCAGAAGGGCGCTGTTTTTT.